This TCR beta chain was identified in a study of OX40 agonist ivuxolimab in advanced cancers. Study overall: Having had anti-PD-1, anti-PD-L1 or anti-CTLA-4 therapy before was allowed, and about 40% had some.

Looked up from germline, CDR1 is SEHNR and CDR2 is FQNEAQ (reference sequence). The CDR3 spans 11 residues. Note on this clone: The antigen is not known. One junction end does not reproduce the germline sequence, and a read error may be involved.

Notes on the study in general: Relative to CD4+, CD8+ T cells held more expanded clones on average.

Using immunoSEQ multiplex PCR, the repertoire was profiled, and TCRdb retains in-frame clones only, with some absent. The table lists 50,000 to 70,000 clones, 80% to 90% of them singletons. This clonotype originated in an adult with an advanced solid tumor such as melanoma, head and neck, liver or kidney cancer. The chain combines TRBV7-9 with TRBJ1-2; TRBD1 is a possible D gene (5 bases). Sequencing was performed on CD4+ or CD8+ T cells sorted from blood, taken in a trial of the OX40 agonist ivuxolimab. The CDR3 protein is CASSLGPGTEF. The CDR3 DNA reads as TGTGCCAGCAGCTTAGGCCCCGGGACCGAGTTC.